This T cell receptor beta chain originates from a study of CD8+CD57+ T cells in acquired aplastic anemia. About the research overall: Sorted CD4+ plus CD8+ cells gave DNA averaging around 3.2 ug. Healthy CD8+ samples averaged roughly 10 million reads. Study-wide results and limits: The number of CD8+ CDR3 sequences shared by patients and controls was twenty-nine. CD8+ Simpson's diversity in patients was not significantly different from that in controls.

This clonotype turned up a few times. Antigen: not known. Both TCR beta VDJ combination and CDR3 sequence profiling were carried out. Genomic DNA was the template for this profiling. Via MiXCR, TCRdb re-called the reads, giving one row per CDR3 protein. The sample holds a few hundred thousand distinct CDR3 sequences, 55% to 70% seen once. Trimming took off 2 bases at V and 5 bases at J, with 10 bases between the two ends. In germline, CDR1 is SGHTA, CDR2 FQGNSA. CDR3 length: 13 residues. This chain links TRBV7-2 with TRBJ2-7, with unresolved D. Sequencing was performed on sorted CD4+, CD8+, or CD8+CD57+ T cells (not recorded which) from PBMCs. The TCR was taken from a human donor in good health, serving as a control. The CDR3 region has the DNA TGTGCCAGCAGCTTAAGGTCATTTAACGAGCAGTACTTC. Translation: CASSLRSFNEQYF.